The 22 T cell receptor beta chains given below trace back to one sample, sequenced in a study of shared clonotypes between healthy human individuals. The protocol was immunoSEQ multiplex PCR, while the TCRdb copy is restricted to in-frame clones and leaves out a portion. The sample lists about a million clones, about 74% occurring once. The sequenced sample consisted of memory CD4+ T cells sorted from blood. Subset: CD45RA-negative fraction. The receptors here all came from a man aged 18 to 29 in good health.

The V and J genes are TRBV30 and TRBJ1-6, with D possibly matching TRBD1 (5 bases). Trimming removed 2 bases at V and 6 bases at J, with 23 bases between. Germline V gene data show CDR1 as GTSNPN and CDR2 as SVGIG (reference sequence). CDR3 length equals 18 residues. CDR3 nucleotides: TGTGCCTGGAGTCCTCCGTGGGGGGGATCCCTCGCTAATTCACCCCTCCACTTT. Protein product: CAWSPPWGGSLANSPLHF.

The gene calls are TRBV5-1 and TRBJ2-5, with TRBD2 matching over 9 bases. Germline V gene data show CDR1 as SGHRS and CDR2 as YFSETQ. The CDR3 loop spans 16 amino acids. J was trimmed by 2 bases and V by 1 base; bases with no gene match: 6. In DNA, the CDR3 is TGCGCCAGCAGCTTGATTGGCGGGGGGGCTCAAGAGACCCAGTACTTC. Its protein product is CASSLIGGGAQETQYF.

The chain employs TRBV5-6 and TRBJ1-4, with D possibly TRBD1 on 5 matching bases. Trimming took off 3 bases at V and 0 bases at J, with 18 bases between the two ends. CDR3 size: 18 residues. Germline CDR1 and CDR2: SGHDT and YYEEEE. The CDR3 loop reads CASSSLGTSAATNEKLFF. The CDR3 DNA reads as TGTGCCAGCAGCTCTCTGGGGACCTCCGCTGCAACTAATGAAAAACTGTTTTTT.

This clone was counted many times. The V and J genes are TRBV6-5 and TRBJ2-2; D is unresolved. The CDR3 has 15 residues. The germline V gene has CDR1 MNHEY and CDR2 SVGAGI. V shed 3 bases and J shed 0 bases, with 8 bases lying between them. Here the CDR3 DNA reads TGTGCCAGCAGTTATCGGTCCCCGAACACCGGGGAGCTGTTTTTT. Protein product: CASSYRSPNTGELFF.

With regard to this clone: The same CDR3 is also encoded by other DNA sequences in this sample. The gene calls are TRBV5-1 and TRBJ1-1; D ambiguous. The germline V gene encodes CDR1 SGHRS and CDR2 YFSETQ. Trimming removed 2 bases at V and 2 bases at J, with 13 bases between. CDR3 length: 15 residues. CDR3 sequence: CASSLIGGLNTEAFF. The CDR3 coding sequence is TGCGCCAGCAGCTTAATAGGAGGACTTAACACTGAAGCTTTCTTT.

This clone occurred a few times. V and J are TRBV2 and TRBJ1-1; 12 positions match TRBD1. The CDR3 covers 14 residues. Germline assignment: CDR1 SNHLY and CDR2 FYNNEI. V was pared by 6 bases and J by 5 bases, with 4 bases of the junction left unmatched. The chain's CDR3 is CASRRDRGPTEAFF. The CDR3 DNA reads TGTGCCAGCAGGCGGGACAGGGGGCCGACTGAAGCTTTCTTT.

V is TRBV18 and J is TRBJ1-1; TRBD1 matches 10 bases. Trimming at V came to 3 bases and at J to 3 bases, leaving 7 bases not matched to a gene. This CDR3 is 16 amino acids long. From germline, CDR1 is KGHSH and CDR2 LQKENI. The CDR3 region is CASSPRTGGMDTEAFF. CDR3 DNA sequence: TGTGCCAGCTCACCCCGGACAGGGGGGATGGACACTGAAGCTTTCTTT.

This clone appeared a few times. The chain recombines TRBV6-6 with TRBJ1-2, with D unclear. Germline-derived CDR1 and CDR2 are MNHNY and SVGAGI (reference sequence). V was cut by 7 bases and J by 7 bases, with 19 bases left in between. The CDR3 length is 14 residues. The DNA for the CDR3 is TGTGCCAGCAATGTGAGGAGTGGAGCGGGTGGCTACACCTTC. Translated: CASNVRSGAGGYTF.

The chain has TRBV18 and TRBJ2-7; TRBD1 agrees at 10 bases. The trim removed 6 bases at V and 4 bases at J, leaving 3 bases unmatched. The CDR3 length is 13 residues. CDR1 is KGHSH and CDR2 is LQKENI in the germline V gene. CDR3 nucleotide sequence: TGTGCCAGCTCCGGGACAGGGGCGTACGAGCAGTACTTC. Translated: CASSGTGAYEQYF.

This clone occurred a few times. The rearrangement uses TRBV5-6 and TRBJ1-1; D gene uncertain. The CDR3 spans 14 residues. V lost 1 base and J lost 1, with 8 bases in between. Looked up from germline, CDR1 is SGHDT and CDR2 is YYEEEE. The CDR3: CASSLTVANTEAFF. The CDR3 nucleotides read TGTGCCAGCAGCTTGACGGTTGCGAACACTGAAGCTTTCTTT.

The sample holds one count of this clone. The V gene is TRBV5-6, the J gene TRBJ2-7, with 7 nucleotides matching TRBD2. Germline V gives CDR1 SGHDT, CDR2 YYEEEE. The junction had 7 bases not matched to a gene; V was cut back by 3 bases and J by 1 base. The CDR3 totals 15 residues. CDR3 sequence reads: CASSSGPGGSYEQYF. The CDR3 nucleotides are TGTGCCAGCAGCTCCGGGCCGGGGGGTTCCTACGAGCAGTACTTC.

The gene calls are TRBV2 and TRBJ2-3; TRBD2 matches at 9 bases. The V gene end was trimmed by 7 bases and the J gene end by 7 bases; junction bases not matched to a gene: 15. CDR1 is SNHLY, CDR2 FYNNEI, per germline. The CDR3 loop spans 16 amino acids. In DNA form, the CDR3 reads TGTGCCAGCACCCTGGAGTCTAGCGGGGTTGGGAATACGCAGTATTTT. Protein sequence: CASTLESSGVGNTQYF.

The chain has TRBV29-1 and TRBJ2-1; D might be TRBD2 (5 bases). The CDR3 totals 14 residues. Germline V gene sequence: CDR1 SQVTM, CDR2 ANQGSEA. Trimming pared 4 bases from V and 3 bases from J, leaving 13 bases between. CDR3 DNA: TGCAGCGTTGGGGAGCGTGCGGGCTACAATGAGCAGTTCTTC. Its translation is CSVGERAGYNEQFF.

The chain recombines TRBV20-1 with TRBJ2-7; D call uncertain. Trimming shortened V by 5 bases and J by 4 bases, and 6 bases separated the two germline ends. The length of the CDR3 is 10 residues. The germline CDR1 and CDR2 sequences are DFQATT and SNEGSKA (reference sequence). The CDR3 DNA is TGCAGTGCTTCGTATTACGAGCAGTACTTC. Its translation: CSASYYEQYF.

The chain carries TRBV7-2 and TRBJ2-3, with no clear D. V dropped 1 base and J dropped 4 bases, with 12 bases sitting between them. This CDR3 region has 15 residues. Germline V gene sequence: CDR1 SGHTA, CDR2 FQGNSA. CDR3 loop: CASSLDRQFADTQYF. In DNA form, the CDR3 reads TGTGCCAGCAGCTTAGATCGGCAGTTCGCAGATACGCAGTATTTT. The full variable domain, completed using reference TRBV7-2 and TRBJ2-3, is GAGVSQSPSNKVTEKGKDVELRCDPISGHTALYWYRQSLGQGLEFLIYFQGNSAPDKSGLPSDRFSAERTGGSVSTLTIQRTQQEDSAVYLCASSLDRQFADTQYFGPGTRLTVL.

The chain is built from TRBV7-3 and TRBJ2-1; 8 nucleotides match TRBD2. The CDR3 totals 15 residues. V dropped 4 bases and J dropped 2; count of bases not matched to a gene: 4. Germline V gene lookup returns CDR1 SGHTA and CDR2 FQGTGA. Here the CDR3 reads CASSSPGLAYNEQFF. The CDR3 bases are TGTGCCAGCAGCTCCCCGGGACTAGCCTACAATGAGCAGTTCTTC.

The chain has TRBV7-2 and TRBJ2-7; 7 bases agree with TRBD2. This CDR3 is 16 amino acids long. J was trimmed by 2 bases and V by 3 bases; bases with no gene match: 10. Germline values: CDR1 SGHTA, CDR2 FQGNSA. For the CDR3, the DNA is TGTGCCAGCAGCTTGGGGCTAGCGGATATCCCCTACGAGCAGTACTTC. This sequence encodes CASSLGLADIPYEQYF.

The V gene is TRBV28, the J gene TRBJ1-2, with D uncertain. Germline V gene lookup returns CDR1 MDHEN and CDR2 SYDVKM. V was trimmed by 5 bases and J by 5 bases, leaving 21 bases between them. There are 16 residues in the CDR3. CDR3: CASSPIPGSLEYGYTF. CDR3 coding DNA: TGTGCCAGCAGTCCTATCCCCGGGAGTTTGGAGTATGGCTACACCTTC.

About this clone itself: At one boundary the junction diverges from the germline segment, which might be a read error. The V call is TRBV11-2, the J call TRBJ1-4, with 7 bases aligning to TRBD1. The CDR3 loop spans 14 amino acids. From germline, CDR1 is SGHAT and CDR2 FQNNGV. As DNA, the CDR3 is TGTGCCACCAGCCAAGACAGGGCAACGGAAAAACTGTTTTTT. This translates into CATSQDRATEKLFF.

V gene TRBV30 combines with J gene TRBJ2-7; D possibly corresponds to TRBD1 (5 bases). The CDR3 is made up of 17 amino acids. The V end lost 1 base, the J end lost 2 bases, and 21 bases lay between the germline ends. Germline-derived CDR1 and CDR2 are GTSNPN and SVGIG (reference sequence). The CDR3 DNA follows: TGTGCCTGGAGTGATCGCCCTCCGACAGCTGGAACCTACGAGCAGTACTTC. Protein: CAWSDRPPTAGTYEQYF.

The chain is built from TRBV5-1 and TRBJ1-1; D is unclear. V lost 2 bases and J lost 0, with 11 bases in between. The CDR3 totals 15 residues. The V gene's germline CDR1 is SGHRS and CDR2 YFSETQ. For the CDR3, the DNA is TGCGCCAGCAGCTTCGGCGAGACCATGAACACTGAAGCTTTCTTT. This encodes CASSFGETMNTEAFF.

This chain joins TRBV11-2 and TRBJ1-1; D gene ambiguous. This CDR3 region has 14 residues. Per the germline V gene, CDR1 is SGHAT and CDR2 is FQNNGV. V gave up 4 bases and J gave up 7 bases, with 16 bases separating them. CDR3 amino acids: CASSSHRYQNEAFF. In nucleotides, the CDR3 is TGTGCCAGCAGCTCCCACAGATACCAAAATGAAGCTTTCTTT.